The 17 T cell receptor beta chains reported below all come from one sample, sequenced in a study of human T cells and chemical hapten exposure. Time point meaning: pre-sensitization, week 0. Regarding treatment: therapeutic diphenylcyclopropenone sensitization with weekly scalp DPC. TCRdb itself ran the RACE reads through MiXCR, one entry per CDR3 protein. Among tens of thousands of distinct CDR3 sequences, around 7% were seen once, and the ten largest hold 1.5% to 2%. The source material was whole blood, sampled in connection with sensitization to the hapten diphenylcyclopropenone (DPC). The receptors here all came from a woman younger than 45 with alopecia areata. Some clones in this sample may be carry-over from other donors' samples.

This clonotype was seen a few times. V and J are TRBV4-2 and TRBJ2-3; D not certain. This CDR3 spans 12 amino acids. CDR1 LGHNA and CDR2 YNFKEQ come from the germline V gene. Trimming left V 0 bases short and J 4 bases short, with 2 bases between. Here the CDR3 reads CASSQESDTQYF. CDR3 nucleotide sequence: TGTGCCAGCAGCCAAGAATCAGATACGCAGTATTTT.

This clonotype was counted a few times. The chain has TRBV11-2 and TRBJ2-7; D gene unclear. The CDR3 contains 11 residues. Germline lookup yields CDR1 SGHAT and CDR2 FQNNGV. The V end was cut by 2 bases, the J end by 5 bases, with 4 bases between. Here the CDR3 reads CASSLSHEQYF. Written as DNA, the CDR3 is TGTGCCAGCAGCTTAAGTCACGAGCAGTACTTC.

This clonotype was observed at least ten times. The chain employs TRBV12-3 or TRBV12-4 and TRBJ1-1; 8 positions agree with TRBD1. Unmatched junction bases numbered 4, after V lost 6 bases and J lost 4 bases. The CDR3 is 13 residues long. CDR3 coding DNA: TGTGCCAGCAGACGACAGGGGCTCACTGAAGCTTTCTTT. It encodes CASRRQGLTEAFF.

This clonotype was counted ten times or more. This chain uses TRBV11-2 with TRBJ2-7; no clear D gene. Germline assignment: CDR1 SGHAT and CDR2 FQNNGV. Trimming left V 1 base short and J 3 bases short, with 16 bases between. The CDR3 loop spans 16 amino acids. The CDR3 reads CASSLVDTGPYYEQYF. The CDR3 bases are TGTGCCAGCAGCTTAGTGGATACGGGTCCTTACTACGAGCAGTACTTC.

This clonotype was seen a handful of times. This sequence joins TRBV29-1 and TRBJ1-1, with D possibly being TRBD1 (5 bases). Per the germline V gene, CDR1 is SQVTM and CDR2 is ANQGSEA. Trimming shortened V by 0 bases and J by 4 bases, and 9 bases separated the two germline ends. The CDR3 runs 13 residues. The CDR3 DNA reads TGCAGCGTTGAAGAATTGGGGCCCACTGAAGCTTTCTTT. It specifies CSVEELGPTEAFF.

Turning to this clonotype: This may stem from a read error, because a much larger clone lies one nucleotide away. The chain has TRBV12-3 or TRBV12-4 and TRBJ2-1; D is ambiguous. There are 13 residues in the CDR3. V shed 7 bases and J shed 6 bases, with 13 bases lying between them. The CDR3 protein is CASNENGRNEQFF. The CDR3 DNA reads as TGTGCCAGCAATGAAAATGGGCGCAATGAGCAGTTCTTC.

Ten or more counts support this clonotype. CDR3 coding DNA: TGCGCCAGCAGCCAAGTAGCATCTCCCACGCAGTATTTT. Protein: CASSQVASPTQYF. The chain joins TRBV4-1 to TRBJ2-3; unclear D gene. This CDR3 comprises 13 residues. In germline, CDR1 is MGHRA, CDR2 YSYEKL. Trimming shortened V by 1 base and J by 9 bases, and 11 bases separated the two germline ends.

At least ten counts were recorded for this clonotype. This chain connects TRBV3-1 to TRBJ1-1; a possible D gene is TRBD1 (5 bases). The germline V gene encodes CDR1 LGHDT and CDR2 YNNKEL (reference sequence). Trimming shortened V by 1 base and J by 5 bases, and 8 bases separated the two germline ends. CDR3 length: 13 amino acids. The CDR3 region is CASSQGGFTEAFF. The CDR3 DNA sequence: TGTGCCAGCAGCCAAGGGGGGTTTACTGAAGCTTTCTTT.

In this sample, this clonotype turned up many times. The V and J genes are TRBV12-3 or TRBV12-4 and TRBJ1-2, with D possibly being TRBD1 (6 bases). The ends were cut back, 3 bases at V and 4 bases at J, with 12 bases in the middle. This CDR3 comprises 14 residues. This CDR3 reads CASSLRGAGYGYTF. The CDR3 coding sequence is TGTGCCAGCAGTTTGCGGGGGGCCGGCTATGGCTACACCTTC.

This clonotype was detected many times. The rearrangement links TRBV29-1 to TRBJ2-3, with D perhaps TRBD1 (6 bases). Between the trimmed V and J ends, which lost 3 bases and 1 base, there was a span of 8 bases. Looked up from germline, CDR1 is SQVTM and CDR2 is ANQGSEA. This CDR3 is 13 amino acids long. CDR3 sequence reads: CSVEPGGTDTQYF. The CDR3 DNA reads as TGCAGCGTTGAGCCAGGGGGCACAGATACGCAGTATTTT.

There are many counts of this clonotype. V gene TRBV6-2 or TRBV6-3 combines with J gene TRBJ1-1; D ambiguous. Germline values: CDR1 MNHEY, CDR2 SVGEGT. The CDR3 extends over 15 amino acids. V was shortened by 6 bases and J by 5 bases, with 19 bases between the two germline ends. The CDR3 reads CASSPPLGRRTEAFF. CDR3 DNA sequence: TGTGCCAGCAGCCCACCTCTCGGTCGGAGGACTGAAGCTTTCTTT.

CDR3 loop: CATLLAGNYGYTF. The CDR3 DNA reads TGTGCCACCCTCCTAGCGGGGAACTATGGCTACACCTTC. This chain uses TRBV6-2 or TRBV6-3 with TRBJ1-2, with D uncertain. Between the trimmed V and J ends, which lost 10 bases and 2 bases, there was a span of 14 bases. This CDR3 region has 13 residues. Germline CDR1 is MNHEY and CDR2 is SVGEGT.

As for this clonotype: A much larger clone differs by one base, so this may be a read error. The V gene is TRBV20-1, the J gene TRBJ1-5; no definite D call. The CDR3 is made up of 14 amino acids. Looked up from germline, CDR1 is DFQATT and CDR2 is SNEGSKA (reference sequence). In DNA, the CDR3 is TGCAGTGCTGGGTTGCCTGGAGGGCGGCAGCCCCAGAATTTT. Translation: CSAGLPGGRQPQNF.

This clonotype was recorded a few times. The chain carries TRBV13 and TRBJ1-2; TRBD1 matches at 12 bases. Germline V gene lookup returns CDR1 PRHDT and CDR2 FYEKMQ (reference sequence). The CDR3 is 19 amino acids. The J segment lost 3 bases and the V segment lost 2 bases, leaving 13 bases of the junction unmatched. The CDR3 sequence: CASSLLFRDRGRRDYGYTF. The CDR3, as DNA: TGTGCCAGCAGCTTATTATTCCGGGACAGGGGGCGAAGGGACTATGGCTACACCTTC. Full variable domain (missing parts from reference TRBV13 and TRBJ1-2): AAGVIQSPRHLIKEKRETATLKCYPIPRHDTVYWYQQGPGQDPQFLISFYEKMQSDKGSIPDRFSAQQFSDYHSELNMSSLELGDSALYFCASSLLFRDRGRRDYGYTFGSGTRLTVV.

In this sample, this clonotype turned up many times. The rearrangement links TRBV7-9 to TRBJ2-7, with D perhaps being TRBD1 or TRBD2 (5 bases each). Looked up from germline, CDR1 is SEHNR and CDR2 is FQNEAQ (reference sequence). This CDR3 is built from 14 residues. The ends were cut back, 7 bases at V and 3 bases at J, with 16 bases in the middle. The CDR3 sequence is CASILSGTGYEQYF. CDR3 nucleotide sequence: TGTGCCAGCATCCTTTCCGGGACCGGCTACGAGCAGTACTTC.

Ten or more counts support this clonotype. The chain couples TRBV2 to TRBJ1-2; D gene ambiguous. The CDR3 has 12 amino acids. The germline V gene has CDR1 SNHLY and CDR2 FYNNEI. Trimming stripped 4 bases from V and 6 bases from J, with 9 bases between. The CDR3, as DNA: TGTGCCAGCAGTGGACCCCCGGATGGCTACACCTTC. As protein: CASSGPPDGYTF. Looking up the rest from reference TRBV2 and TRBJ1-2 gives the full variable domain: EPEVTQTPSHQVTQMGQEVILRCVPISNHLYFYWYRQILGQKVEFLVSFYNNEISEKSEIFDDQFSVERPDGSNFTLKIRSTKLEDSAMYFCASSGPPDGYTFGSGTRLTVV.

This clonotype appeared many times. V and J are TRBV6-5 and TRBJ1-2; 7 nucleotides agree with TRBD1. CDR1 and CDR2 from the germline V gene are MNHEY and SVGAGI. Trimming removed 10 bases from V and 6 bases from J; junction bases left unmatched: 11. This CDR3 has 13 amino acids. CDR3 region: CATLNRGMDGYTF. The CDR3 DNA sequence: TGTGCCACGTTGAACAGGGGAATGGATGGCTACACCTTC.